A selection of T cell receptor beta chains follows, all from one sample in a study of cytomegalovirus exposure and HLA in healthy donors. Measured with immunoSEQ multiplex PCR; TCRdb has only the in-frame clones, and not every one. The sample shows about 160,000 clones, around 80% of them seen only once. Input material: PBMCs. The receptors originated from a female donor in good health and CMV-seronegative. The CDR3 runs from the conserved cysteine through the conserved F or W. Each record gives: D gene, clone size, J gene, V gene, CDR3 protein, CDR3 DNA. The D gene is left open where the match is weak. Clone size is not always given. Where it is, it says once, few, many or a class for expanded clones.

d_call: -; clone_size: -; j_call: TRBJ2-1; v_call: TRBV11-1; cdr3_aa: CASSSDSGPDGSRQFF; cdr3_nt: TGTGCCAGCAGCTCCGATAGCGGCCCGGACGGGTCTAGGCAGTTCTTC
d_call: TRBD1; clone_size: -; j_call: TRBJ2-7; v_call: TRBV5-1; cdr3_aa: CASSLETGMVWEQYF; cdr3_nt: TGCGCCAGCAGCTTGGAGACAGGGATGGTATGGGAGCAGTACTTC
d_call: TRBD1; clone_size: few; j_call: TRBJ2-3; v_call: TRBV23-1; cdr3_aa: CASRDRGRDTQYF; cdr3_nt: TGCGCCAGCCGGGACAGGGGGCGGGATACGCAGTATTTT
d_call: TRBD2; clone_size: -; j_call: TRBJ2-1; v_call: TRBV5-1; cdr3_aa: CASSTTSGRAIEQFF; cdr3_nt: TGCGCCAGCAGCACGACTAGCGGGAGGGCCATTGAGCAGTTCTTC
d_call: -; clone_size: -; j_call: TRBJ1-1; v_call: TRBV20-1; cdr3_aa: CSATRGDEAFF; cdr3_nt: TGCAGTGCTACTCGCGGGGATGAAGCTTTCTTT
d_call: TRBD2; clone_size: -; j_call: TRBJ2-5; v_call: TRBV7-9; cdr3_aa: CASTPTFLAGGPYQETQYF; cdr3_nt: TGTGCCAGCACCCCCACCTTCCTAGCGGGGGGACCGTACCAAGAGACCCAGTACTTC
d_call: -; clone_size: -; j_call: TRBJ2-7; v_call: TRBV9; cdr3_aa: CASSPYEQYF; cdr3_nt: TGTGCCAGCAGCCCTTACGAGCAGTACTTC
d_call: -; clone_size: -; j_call: TRBJ2-3; v_call: TRBV5-4; cdr3_aa: CASSFGGAADTQYF; cdr3_nt: TGTGCCAGCAGCTTCGGCGGGGCTGCAGATACGCAGTATTTT
d_call: TRBD1; clone_size: -; j_call: TRBJ1-1; v_call: TRBV10-3; cdr3_aa: CAISESRGRDEAFF; cdr3_nt: TGTGCCATCAGTGAGAGCAGGGGGCGAGACGAAGCTTTCTTT
d_call: -; clone_size: -; j_call: TRBJ2-7; v_call: TRBV18; cdr3_aa: CASSPASGFSYEQYF; cdr3_nt: TGTGCCAGCTCACCGGCGAGCGGGTTCTCCTACGAGCAGTACTTC
d_call: -; clone_size: -; j_call: TRBJ1-2; v_call: TRBV28; cdr3_aa: CASNRGYGYTF; cdr3_nt: TGTGCCAGCAACCGGGGCTATGGCTACACCTTC
d_call: -; clone_size: -; j_call: TRBJ1-5; v_call: TRBV6-6; cdr3_aa: CASSYSTGNSNQPQHF; cdr3_nt: TGTGCCAGCAGTTACTCAACCGGGAATAGCAATCAGCCCCAGCATTTT
d_call: TRBD2; clone_size: -; j_call: TRBJ2-1; v_call: TRBV28; cdr3_aa: CAISSGSLSYNEQFF; cdr3_nt: TGTGCCATCTCCAGCGGGAGCCTCTCCTACAATGAGCAGTTCTTC
d_call: TRBD1; clone_size: -; j_call: TRBJ1-6; v_call: TRBV25-1; cdr3_aa: CASSDFPGQVLNSPLHF; cdr3_nt: TGTGCCAGCAGTGATTTCCCTGGACAGGTTCTTAATTCACCCCTCCACTTT
d_call: TRBD2; clone_size: -; j_call: TRBJ2-7; v_call: TRBV7-2; cdr3_aa: CASSLAPRTSGRPYEQYF; cdr3_nt: TGTGCCAGCAGCTTAGCCCCCAGGACTAGCGGGAGGCCCTACGAGCAGTACTTC